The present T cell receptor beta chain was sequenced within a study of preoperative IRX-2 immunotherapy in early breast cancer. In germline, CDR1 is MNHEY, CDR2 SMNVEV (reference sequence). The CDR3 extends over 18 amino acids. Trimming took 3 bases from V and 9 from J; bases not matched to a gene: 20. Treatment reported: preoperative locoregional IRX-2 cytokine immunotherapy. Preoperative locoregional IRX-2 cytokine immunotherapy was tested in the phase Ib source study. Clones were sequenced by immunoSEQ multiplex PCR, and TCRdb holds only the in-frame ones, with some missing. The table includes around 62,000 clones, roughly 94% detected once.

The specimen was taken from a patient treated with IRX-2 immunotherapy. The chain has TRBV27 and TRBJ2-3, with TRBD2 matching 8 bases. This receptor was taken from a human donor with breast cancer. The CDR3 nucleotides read TGTGCCAGCAGTTTTATCGGGCTGGGGAGGGCCCGGGAGGGCACGCAGTATTTT. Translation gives CASSFIGLGRAREGTQYF.